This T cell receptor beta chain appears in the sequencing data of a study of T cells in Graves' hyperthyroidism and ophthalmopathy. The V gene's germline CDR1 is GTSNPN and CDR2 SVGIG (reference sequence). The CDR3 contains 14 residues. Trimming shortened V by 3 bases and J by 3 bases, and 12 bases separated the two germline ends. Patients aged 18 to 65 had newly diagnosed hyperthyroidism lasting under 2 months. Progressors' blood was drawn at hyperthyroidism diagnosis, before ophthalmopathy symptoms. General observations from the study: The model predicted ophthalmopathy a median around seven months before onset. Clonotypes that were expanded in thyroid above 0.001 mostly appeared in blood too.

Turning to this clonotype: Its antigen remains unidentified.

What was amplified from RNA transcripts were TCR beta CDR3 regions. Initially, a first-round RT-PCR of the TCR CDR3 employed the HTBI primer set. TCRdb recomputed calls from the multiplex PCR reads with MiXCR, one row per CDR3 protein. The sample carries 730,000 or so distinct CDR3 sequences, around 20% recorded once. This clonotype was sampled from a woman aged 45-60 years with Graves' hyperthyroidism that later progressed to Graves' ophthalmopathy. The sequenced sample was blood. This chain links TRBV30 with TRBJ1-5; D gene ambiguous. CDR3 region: CAWSRSTVNQPQHF. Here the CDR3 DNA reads TGTGCCTGGAGCCGATCCACTGTCAATCAGCCCCAGCATTTT.